The T cell receptor beta chain under discussion was sequenced for a study of cytomegalovirus exposure and HLA in healthy donors (dated by TCRdb to 2015 to 2018). In terms of the full investigation: An earlier analysis of several hundred of the donors reported 276 Gb of sequence data and 117 million unique TCR beta sequences obtained from about 179 million T cells. A later genetic analysis took genome-wide SNP genotypes for about three fifths of the 666 donors and used that subset as a discovery cohort. Besides the first cohort of approximately 670 subjects, a separate validation cohort made up of 95 to 150 different subjects was used. The T cell repertoires of 666 subjects were profiled by immunosequencing and related to cytomegalovirus serostatus. Five DR-DQ haplotypes were treated as single units for association and clustering because of strong linkage in the cohort. HLA typing covered class I and class II loci at four-digit resolution. The later analysis used no new phenotypic data to find candidate immune exposures, relying instead on TCR beta sequences and their occurrence across donors. About 300 gigabases of sequencing data and tens of millions of unique TCR sequences were included in an early release covering roughly 700 HLA-typed donors. The study was designed to test whether signatures of past pathogen exposure could be identified by cataloging public T cell receptors. In a later analysis, previously published TCR beta repertoires from fewer than 750 donors were re-analyzed and high-resolution HLA genotyping was added so that TCR occurrence patterns could be studied. To predict cytomegalovirus infection status, the study combined high-throughput TCR immunosequencing, statistical association of individual TCRs with disease status, and machine learning. In an earlier analysis of a few hundred of the donors, high-throughput TCR beta sequencing was used to judge whether each TCR beta V gene segment behaved as functional or pseudogenic. Donor age, sex, ethnicity and CMV serostatus were collected together with the repertoire data. Every discovery cohort repertoire had been produced on one sequencing platform. The genetic ancestry cluster associated with self-reported Caucasian donors included about 84% of the 398 genotyped donors. Among 398 genotyped donors of the cohort, an average of 235,054 unique TCR beta nucleotide sequences were sequenced per donor, 15% to 20% of them non-productive. Typing coverage varied by locus: roughly 629-630 donors for A, B, C, DRB1 and DQB1; 500 to 550 for DQA1; approximately 570 for DPA1; roughly 470 for DPB1.

Looking up the germline V gene yields CDR1 SGDLS and CDR2 YYNGEE. Measured from the cysteine to the phenylalanine, the CDR3 is 13 residues long. Only the CDR3 part of the read is kept: 39 bases, read in frame from the first base. The junction carries 11 bases between V and J, which are trimmed by 3 bases and 7 bases respectively. The receptor library was made with the immunoSEQ multiplex PCR assay. For the multiplex PCR, a mixture combining 60 forward primers for TCR Vbeta segments and 13 reverse primers for TCR Jbeta segments was used. The CDR3 region of rearranged TCR beta genes was amplified from genomic DNA with a multiplex PCR assay. The Illumina HiSeq System was used to sequence the amplified TCR beta libraries as 87-base-pair reads. Per the original workflow: A later analysis counted about 80 million unique TCR beta chains across the 670 or so repertoires, and 9 million to 14 million of these chains were shared by at least two donors. To remove PCR and sequencing errors, raw reads were error-corrected and collapsed into unique sequences using a nearest-neighbor algorithm that merged closely related sequences. To assign V, D and J gene segments, CDR3 sequences were aligned to IMGT reference sequences. Each retained sequence needed at least a six-nucleotide match to both a V gene segment and a J gene segment. Rearrangements were classified as productive when the CDR3 lacked stop codons and remained in frame with V and J, and all other rearrangements were classified as non-productive. CDR3 was defined by IMGT convention, running from the second conserved V-encoded cysteine to the conserved J-encoded phenylalanine. Sequences without an unambiguous match to a single V gene segment were excluded from the earlier analysis of 450 to 650 of the donors. An earlier analysis of almost 600 of the donors classified V segments as functional when productive rearrangements were above 56.7% and as segregating when the standard deviation between donors was above 5%. A statistical classification framework was developed to diagnose cytomegalovirus status using the catalog of TCR beta chain sequences. In a later analysis, TCR nucleotide sequences were compared against IMGT/GENE-DB human TR gene sequences so that V and J genes could be assigned. Using the TCRdist pipeline, a later analysis assigned CDR3 sequences along with most-parsimonious VDJ recombination scenarios. In a later analysis, every TCR beta chain was defined by the combination of its CDR3 amino acid sequence and its V-gene family, and reads without a unique V-gene family were dropped. A later analysis removed nearly 600 highly shared, low-generation-probability nucleotide sequences to deal with suspected cross-contamination and a sequencing artifact. A later analysis calculated a clonal expansion index for each public chain from normalized within-repertoire ranks of inferred template counts. Generation probabilities in a later analysis came from a VDJ recombination model fitted to out-of-frame rearrangements, and those results were checked against IGoR. A later analysis scored TCR-TCR, TCR-HLA and TCR-CMV co-occurrence with hypergeometric tests, applying a repertoire-size bias correction to TCR pairs. In a later analysis, false discovery rates were estimated by permuting HLA or CMV assignments 20 times. A later analysis grouped co-occurring TCRs with DBSCAN, adding TCRdist sequence similarity when clustering within HLA-allele-positive subsets. Co-occurrence clustering excluded repertoires with fewer than 30,000 or more than 120,000 public chains, plus five with anomalous nucleotide sharing. The clones in this table, taken by TCRdb from immuneACCESS, are in-frame only. Not every clone is retained; where verified, under half of the shortfall comes from an unresolved V gene, and the cause of the rest is unknown. D and trimming come from the DNA, and the V and J calls and clone size come from that table. This sample is represented by 200,000 or so clones; 84% of them were singletons. Around 0.25% of the sample comes from the top ten.

The cohort was made up of approximately 700 healthy bone marrow donors. At the time of sampling, all cohort members were nominally healthy, though unrecorded immune exposures were likely present. The donor tested CMV seronegative and was one of the 352 seronegative cohort members. Every donor gave a peripheral blood sample, and the peripheral blood mononuclear cells from that sample were used for TCR beta sequencing. The Qiagen DNeasy Blood Extraction Kit was used to extract genomic DNA from the blood cell samples. Concerning this clone itself: Its antigen specificity is not known. Per-base quality was not reported, and no clone a single base away is much larger than it.

General findings and caveats noted by the study authors: Roughly 15 rarely observed V segments, including chromosome 9 orphons, were excluded from the earlier analysis of several hundred of the donors because counts were too low. Correlated functional status among segregating V segments might be attributable to linkage disequilibrium, but an unknown experimental factor could not be ruled out. In vitro tests confirmed that three of the cytomegalovirus-associated TCR beta chains recognize cytomegalovirus antigens. In this cohort, only TCR beta chains were sequenced, and detectable features were limited by the absence of alpha or paired-chain data. It was suggested by the authors that the approach could potentially be generalized to other disease states and immunological phenotypes. While some public TCRs were present in many individuals, most TCR sequences turned up only very rarely across donors. In a later genetic analysis, fewer N-insertions in productive TCRs were reported among donors in an Asian-associated ancestry cluster than the approximately 670-donor mean. A later analysis found that HLA-associated TCR beta chains were more clonally expanded and had lower generation probabilities than equally common non-associated chains. In a later analysis, most CMV-associated TCR beta chains were found to appear HLA-restricted, with HLA associations seemingly driven largely by CMV exposure. Assigning TCR associations to individual alleles was difficult when HLA alleles, especially DR and DQ, strongly co-occurred. A cluster of highly shared sequence variants was judged likely to represent a technical artifact of the sequencing pipeline. For the cohort, immune exposure information was limited to CMV serostatus. In a later genetic analysis, a missense DCLRE1C variant was associated with V-gene and J-gene trimming of TCR beta chains, and the association was replicated in an independent cohort. The study gave a list of about 150 TCR beta chains associated with cytomegalovirus. A further reported finding was that TCR beta sequences accurately predicted the HLA-A and HLA-B alleles for most subjects in the first cohort. In an earlier analysis of 500 to 650 of the donors, most TCR beta V segments appeared in productive rearrangements about 87% or about 30% of the time, broadly matching IMGT annotations. At a false discovery rate of 0.05, a later analysis linked approximately 18,000 TCR beta sequences to specific HLA alleles. Some IMGT-functional V segments, including TRBV6-2 and TRBV6-3, could not be told apart with the 87-base-pair reads, so those segments were excluded. According to a later analysis, TCR association rates differed among HLA loci, with DRB1 alleles showing the most associated TCRs and HLA-C alleles showing the fewest. According to a later analysis, parvovirus B19, influenza, CMV and Epstein-Barr virus appeared linked to several top co-occurrence clusters. Because HLA typing was unavailable for some donors at each locus, only the typed subset was used in association tests. The classifier was reported to diagnose cytomegalovirus status with high specificity and sensitivity in both the original and validation cohorts. Roughly uniform sequencing depth across donors was assumed in presence/absence analyses, although this assumption may not hold.

Sample: PBMCs. The TCR was taken from a boy between 5 and 17 years old in good health and CMV-seronegative. This sequence uses TRBV9 and TRBJ2-1; TRBD2 is a possible D gene, resting on 6 matching bases. The DNA reads as follows: TGTGCCAGCAGCGGGGACTGGCCTAATGAGCAGTTCTTC. It translates to CASSGDWPNEQFF.